This T cell receptor beta chain was observed in a study of blood T cell repertoires in COVID-19. Study-level information: Both acute and convalescent COVID-19 samples were obtained from the United States, Italy and Spain. The cDNA or gDNA used as material had been derived from T cells, B-cell-depleted T cells, or PBMCs.

The V end lost 1 base, the J end lost 3 bases, and 6 bases lay between the germline ends. The CDR3 is made up of 13 amino acids. Seattle enrolled patients during active infection and tracked them longitudinally. Per the original methods: By means of reference gene primer amplification, nucleated cell counts were estimated. Profiling relied on immunoSEQ multiplex PCR, and the TCRdb table lists in-frame clones only, not all of them. V, J and clone size reflect that table, while D and trimming were determined from the DNA. The data hold over 450,000 clones, with about 89% observed a single time. This clone was seen a single time.

Material: peripheral blood. The rearrangement joins TRBV12-3 or TRBV12-4 to TRBJ1-2; D ambiguous. This clonotype was obtained from a woman aged 50 to 60 with COVID-19, enrolled during active disease. CDR3 loop: CASSLEADYGYTF. The CDR3 DNA follows: TGTGCCAGCAGTTTAGAGGCGGACTATGGCTACACCTTC.